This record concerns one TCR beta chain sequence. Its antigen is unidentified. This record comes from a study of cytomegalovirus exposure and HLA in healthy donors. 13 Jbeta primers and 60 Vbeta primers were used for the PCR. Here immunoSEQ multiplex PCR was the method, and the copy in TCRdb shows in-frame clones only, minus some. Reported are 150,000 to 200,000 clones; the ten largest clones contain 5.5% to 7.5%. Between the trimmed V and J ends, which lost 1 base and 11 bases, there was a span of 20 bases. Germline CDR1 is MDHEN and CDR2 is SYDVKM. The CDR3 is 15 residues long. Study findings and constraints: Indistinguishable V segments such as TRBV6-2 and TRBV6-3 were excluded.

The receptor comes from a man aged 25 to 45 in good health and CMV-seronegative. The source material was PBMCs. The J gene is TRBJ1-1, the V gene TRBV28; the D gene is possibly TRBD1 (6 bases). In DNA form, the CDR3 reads TGTGCCAGCAGTTTATCCCCGGACAGTTCCTCCTCGGCTTTCTTT. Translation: CASSLSPDSSSSAFF.